The 31 T cell receptor beta chains below were found in one sample sequenced in a study of human T cells and chemical hapten exposure. TCRdb processed the RACE reads anew with MiXCR; each CDR3 protein has one entry. The table records around 300,000 distinct CDR3 sequences, about 7.7% of them present only once. Time point reported: pre-sensitization, week 0. Stated treatment: therapeutic diphenylcyclopropenone sensitization with weekly scalp DPC. The specimen comprised whole blood, sampled in connection with sensitization to the hapten diphenylcyclopropenone (DPC). All receptors derive from a man younger than 35 with alopecia areata. Some clones in this sample may be carry-over from other donors' samples.

There are a few counts of this clonotype. This chain joins TRBV11-3 and TRBJ2-5, with TRBD1 matching 8 bases. J lost 1 base, V lost 5 bases, and 6 bases had no gene match. The V gene's germline CDR1 is SGHNT and CDR2 YENEEA. The CDR3 is 15 amino acids. CDR3 in amino acids: CASSRDRGRQETQYF. The DNA of the CDR3 is TGTGCCAGCAGCCGCGACAGGGGCCGCCAAGAGACCCAGTACTTC.

The chain has TRBV28 and TRBJ1-4; a weak D match, TRBD1 (5 bases). Per the germline V gene, CDR1 is MDHEN and CDR2 is SYDVKM. The CDR3 length is 16 residues. V lost 1 base, J lost 2 bases, and 11 bases lay in between. The CDR3, as DNA: TGTGCCAGCAGTTTATACGGGGGGTCCACTAATGAAAAACTGTTTTTT. Amino acids: CASSLYGGSTNEKLFF.

Many counts were recorded for this clonotype. The J gene is TRBJ2-1, the V gene TRBV28; possible D gene TRBD1, 6 bases. The CDR3 covers 17 residues. Deletions cut 1 base from V and 1 base from J, with 14 bases between. CDR1 is MDHEN and CDR2 is SYDVKM in the germline V gene. In DNA, the CDR3 is TGTGCCAGCAGTTTATCCATTCCTCAGGGGTCCTACAATGAGCAGTTCTTC. It encodes CASSLSIPQGSYNEQFF. The full variable domain, with the rest looked up from reference TRBV28 and TRBJ2-1, is DVKVTQSSRYLVKRTGEKVFLECVQDMDHENMFWYRQDPGLGLRLIYFSYDVKMKEKGDIPEGYSVSREKKERFSLILESASTNQTSMYLCASSLSIPQGSYNEQFFGPGTRLTVL.

This chain uses TRBV28 with TRBJ2-3, with 8 positions matching TRBD2. The CDR3 is 13 amino acids. CDR1 and CDR2 from the germline V gene are MDHEN and SYDVKM. V dropped 5 bases and J dropped 4; count of bases not matched to a gene: 2. The CDR3, as DNA: TGTGCCAGCAGTCGCGGGGGGCCAGATACGCAGTATTTT. It codes for CASSRGGPDTQYF.

The chain uses TRBV6-2 or TRBV6-3 and TRBJ1-1; D not certain. This CDR3 is 14 amino acids long. The germline V gene has CDR1 MNHEY and CDR2 SVGEGT. V lost 0 bases to trimming and J lost 5 bases, with 10 bases between them. The DNA for the CDR3 is TGTGCCAGCAGTTACTCAATAAGTAGGACTGAAGCTTTCTTT. This translates into CASSYSISRTEAFF.

This sequence joins TRBV27 and TRBJ1-3; D gene unclear. V lost 1 base, J lost 0 bases, and 7 bases lay in between. Germline assignment: CDR1 MNHEY and CDR2 SMNVEV (reference sequence). CDR3 length equals 15 residues. DNA for the CDR3: TGTGCCAGCAGTTTATTCGGTCGCTCTGGAAACACCATATATTTT. This codes for CASSLFGRSGNTIYF.

V usage is TRBV7-3 and J usage is TRBJ2-5; 9 nucleotides align to TRBD2. The CDR3 has 18 amino acids. The ends lost 2 bases at V and 2 bases at J; junction bases unmatched: 12. CDR1 and CDR2 (germline): SGHTA, FQGTGA. The CDR3 DNA follows: TGTGCCAGCAGCTTACTCCCTCCCGGGACTAGCATTCAAGAGACCCAGTACTTC. It yields the protein CASSLLPPGTSIQETQYF. Together with reference TRBV7-3 and TRBJ2-5, the CDR3 gives the full variable domain: GAGVSQTPSNKVTEKGKYVELRCDPISGHTALYWYRQSLGQGPEFLIYFQGTGAADDSGLPNDRFFAVRPEGSVSTLKIQRTERGDSAVYLCASSLLPPGTSIQETQYFGPGTRLLVL.

This clonotype was found many times. This rearrangement joins TRBV5-1 to TRBJ2-3, with D hard to call. Germline CDR1 and CDR2: SGHRS and YFSETQ. This CDR3 has 11 amino acids. The V gene lost 6 bases and the J gene lost 5 bases, with 7 bases spanning the gap. This CDR3 reads CASKSRDTQYF. The CDR3, as DNA: TGCGCCAGCAAATCTAGAGATACGCAGTATTTT.

There are many counts of this clonotype. This chain connects TRBV5-1 to TRBJ2-7; D may be TRBD1 (6 bases). The CDR3 extends over 13 amino acids. With 7 bases removed from V and 0 bases from J, the gap between germline ends came to 11 bases. CDR1 and CDR2 (germline): SGHRS, YFSETQ. The CDR3 region is CASRDTSSYEQYF. CDR3 bases: TGCGCCAGCCGGGACACAAGCTCCTACGAGCAGTACTTC.

This clonotype has more than one count but fewer than ten. The chain combines TRBV4-3 with TRBJ2-2; D gene unclear. This CDR3 is 17 amino acids long. Per germline, CDR1 LGHNA and CDR2 YSLEER. V was trimmed by 0 bases and J by 1 base, leaving 12 bases between them. CDR3 loop: CASSQDLAVLNTGELFF. In DNA form, the CDR3 reads TGCGCCAGCAGCCAAGATCTGGCGGTTTTGAACACCGGGGAGCTGTTTTTT.

This clonotype was observed a handful of times. V is TRBV14 and J is TRBJ1-2, with D unclear. Between the trimmed V and J ends, which lost 0 bases and 4 bases, there was a span of 18 bases. The CDR3 has 17 residues. Germline CDR1 is SGHDN and CDR2 is FVKESK. In DNA form, the CDR3 reads TGTGCCAGCAGCCAAGATTTCGGGCCCTTGCACTCCTATGGCTACACCTTC. Translated: CASSQDFGPLHSYGYTF.

The chain is built from TRBV4-1 and TRBJ1-3, with D hard to call. Germline V gene lookup returns CDR1 MGHRA and CDR2 YSYEKL. Trimming removed 3 bases from V and 1 base from J, with 10 bases in between. The length of the CDR3 is 15 residues. The CDR3 spells CASSQMEWSGNTIYF. For the CDR3, the DNA is TGCGCCAGCAGCCAGATGGAGTGGTCTGGAAACACCATATATTTT.

A few counts support this clonotype. The chain has TRBV6-5 and TRBJ1-1; a possible D gene is TRBD1 (6 bases). Trimming left V 6 bases short and J 4 bases short, with 18 bases between. This CDR3 is built from 15 residues. CDR1 MNHEY and CDR2 SVGAGI come from the germline V gene. CDR3 sequence reads: CASRQTPEGGTEAFF. The CDR3 bases are TGTGCCAGCAGACAGACCCCGGAGGGGGGCACTGAAGCTTTCTTT.

As to this clonotype: The junction departs from germline at one end; a sequencing error may be responsible. The rearrangement joins TRBV25-1 to TRBJ1-6, with 8 bases that match TRBD1. The CDR3 runs to 15 residues. The V gene's germline CDR1 is MGHDK and CDR2 SYGVNS. CDR3 amino acids: CTSSARGLGNSPLHF. CDR3 in DNA: TGTACCAGCAGTGCCAGGGGGCTTGGTAATTCACCCCTCCACTTT.

This clonotype was seen repeatedly, ten times or more. CDR3 loop: CASSQNPGGEETQYF. CDR3 sequence (DNA): TGTGCCAGCAGCCAGAATCCAGGGGGCGAGGAGACCCAGTACTTC. The V and J genes are TRBV3-1 and TRBJ2-5, with TRBD1 matching over 8 bases. Germline values: CDR1 LGHDT, CDR2 YNNKEL (reference sequence). This CDR3 contains 15 residues. V lost 3 bases to trimming and J lost 5 bases; unmatched junction nucleotides: 8.

A few counts support this clonotype. The chain combines TRBV12-5 with TRBJ2-5, with TRBD1 matching 7 bases. Germline CDR1 LGHNT, CDR2 FRNRAP. The ends lost 3 bases at V and 5 bases at J; junction bases unmatched: 15. The CDR3 is 17 amino acids. As DNA, the CDR3 is TGTGCTAGTGGTTTTAATTTCGGACAGGCGCCTAGGGAGACCCAGTACTTC. Translation gives CASGFNFGQAPRETQYF.

This clonotype occurred a few times. This chain joins TRBV28 and TRBJ1-6; D is undetermined. The CDR3 runs 12 residues. The V end was cut by 6 bases, the J end by 14 bases, with 14 bases between. Germline CDR1 is MDHEN and CDR2 is SYDVKM. CDR3 DNA: TGTGCCAGCAGCACACCCCCTTTAGCCCTCCACTTT. Its protein product is CASSTPPLALHF.

This clonotype showed up just a few times. This chain links TRBV28 with TRBJ1-6; TRBD1 matches at 8 bases. The germline gives CDR1 MDHEN, CDR2 SYDVKM. J lost 0 bases, V lost 10 bases, and 11 bases had no gene match. This CDR3 comprises 17 residues. CDR3: CATYEDRAPSYNSPLHF. The CDR3 nucleotides read TGTGCCACCTACGAGGACAGGGCCCCCTCCTATAATTCACCCCTCCACTTT.

This clonotype was seen a handful of times. This sequence joins TRBV7-6 and TRBJ2-3; D gene uncertain. Germline V gene lookup returns CDR1 SGHVS and CDR2 FNYEAQ. CDR3 length: 13 residues. The germline V and J ends were trimmed by 0 bases and 4 bases, with 5 bases remaining between them. The CDR3 DNA sequence: TGTGCCAGCAGCTTAGCGGTAGCAGATACGCAGTATTTT. Translating it yields CASSLAVADTQYF. The complete variable domain, with remaining parts taken from reference TRBV7-6 and TRBJ2-3, reads GAGVSQSPRYKVTKRGQDVALRCDPISGHVSLYWYRQALGQGPEFLTYFNYEAQQDKSGLPNDRFSAERPEGSISTLTIQRTEQRDSAMYRCASSLAVADTQYFGPGTRLTVL.

The CDR3 nucleotides are TGTGCCAGCAGTTCCCGGGACCGTCACTATGGCTACACCTTC. Its translation: CASSSRDRHYGYTF. The chain uses TRBV6-2 or TRBV6-3 and TRBJ1-2, with a possible D match to TRBD1 (5 bases). This CDR3 has 14 amino acids. The V gene lost 4 bases and the J gene lost 3 bases, with 12 bases spanning the gap. Germline CDR1 is MNHEY and CDR2 is SVGEGT.

This clonotype was seen only a few times. V and J are TRBV10-3 and TRBJ2-2; unclear D gene. CDR1 and CDR2 from the germline V gene are ENHRY and SYGVKD. This CDR3 contains 17 residues. Trimming cost V 3 bases and J 1 base, with 15 bases left between them. The CDR3 DNA sequence: TGTGCCATCAGTGAACGACTGAAAGCGAGGAACACCGGGGAGCTGTTTTTT. Translated: CAISERLKARNTGELFF.

The chain uses TRBV13 and TRBJ2-1, with D possibly being TRBD1 (6 bases). CDR1 is PRHDT and CDR2 is FYEKMQ in the germline V gene (reference sequence). Trimming shortened V by 5 bases and J by 10 bases, and 18 bases separated the two germline ends. CDR3 length equals 14 residues. CDR3 nucleotides: TGTGCCAGCAGCCCGACCGCCCCCGGGACAGAGCAGTTCTTC. Protein product: CASSPTAPGTEQFF. Looking up the rest from reference TRBV13 and TRBJ2-1 gives the full variable domain: AAGVIQSPRHLIKEKRETATLKCYPIPRHDTVYWYQQGPGQDPQFLISFYEKMQSDKGSIPDRFSAQQFSDYHSELNMSSLELGDSALYFCASSPTAPGTEQFFGPGTRLTVL.

This clonotype was observed a handful of times. V usage is TRBV5-1 and J usage is TRBJ2-7; the match to TRBD1 covers 7 bases. After removal of 1 base from V and 1 base from J, the junction contained 11 bases not matched to a gene. Germline assignment: CDR1 SGHRS and CDR2 YFSETQ. The CDR3 consists of 17 residues. The CDR3 spells CASSLTYIGQASYEQYF. The CDR3 coding sequence is TGCGCCAGCAGCTTGACCTATATAGGACAGGCGTCCTACGAGCAGTACTTC.

The CDR3 sequence: CASSRQGRSSNYGYTF. The CDR3 DNA is TGTGCCAGCAGTCGACAGGGGCGCTCGTCTAACTATGGCTACACCTTC. The chain uses TRBV12-3 or TRBV12-4 and TRBJ1-2, with 8 bases fitting TRBD1. The length of the CDR3 is 16 residues. V was clipped by 5 bases and J by 0 bases; unmatched bases: 8.

This clonotype was seen a few times. The V and J genes are TRBV6-2 or TRBV6-3 and TRBJ1-2, with D maybe TRBD1 (5 bases). The CDR3 covers 12 residues. V was cut by 2 bases and J by 10 bases, with 11 bases left in between. CDR1 and CDR2 from the germline V gene are MNHEY and SVGEGT. CDR3 bases: TGTGCCAGCAGTTACCAGGGAGTCGACTACACCTTC. It yields the protein CASSYQGVDYTF.

This rearrangement joins TRBV20-1 to TRBJ2-3; possible D gene TRBD2, 6 bases. The CDR3 contains 13 residues. Germline CDR1 DFQATT, CDR2 SNEGSKA (reference sequence). V gave up 6 bases and J gave up 8 bases, with 18 bases separating them. The CDR3 sequence: CSALEVAVGTQYF. CDR3 bases: TGCAGTGCGTTAGAGGTAGCGGTCGGTACGCAGTATTTT.

This chain uses TRBV20-1 with TRBJ1-5; 11 nucleotides agree with TRBD1. V dropped 5 bases and J dropped 5; count of bases not matched to a gene: 14. Per germline, CDR1 DFQATT and CDR2 SNEGSKA (reference sequence). CDR3 length: 17 amino acids. The CDR3 sequence: CSALVRDRGTVDQPQHF. In nucleotides, the CDR3 is TGCAGTGCTCTCGTCCGGGACAGGGGGACAGTGGATCAGCCCCAGCATTTT.

V gene TRBV24-1 combines with J gene TRBJ1-1; TRBD1 is a possible D gene (5 bases). This CDR3 is 13 amino acids long. V was pared by 7 bases and J by 3 bases, with 11 bases between. Germline CDR1 reads KGHDR; CDR2 reads SFDVKD. Here the CDR3 reads CATRAGRDTEAFF. The CDR3 DNA reads as TGTGCCACCAGGGCAGGGAGGGACACTGAAGCTTTCTTT.

The rearrangement links TRBV9 to TRBJ2-3; TRBD2 agrees at 8 bases. This CDR3 spans 15 amino acids. The germline V gene encodes CDR1 SGDLS and CDR2 YYNGEE. Trimming removed 0 bases from V and 5 bases from J; junction bases left unmatched: 5. DNA for the CDR3: TGTGCCAGCAGCGTAGTAGCGGGGTTGGTAGATACGCAGTATTTT. Protein product: CASSVVAGLVDTQYF.

The gene calls are TRBV7-9 and TRBJ1-1; 11 bases are a match to TRBD1. In germline, CDR1 is SEHNR, CDR2 FQNEAQ (reference sequence). The CDR3 totals 15 residues. V dropped 5 bases and J dropped 5; count of bases not matched to a gene: 7. The CDR3 region is CASSTWTGGETEAFF. The CDR3 bases are TGTGCCAGCAGCACGTGGACAGGGGGCGAAACTGAAGCTTTCTTT.

A few counts support this clonotype. The rearrangement joins TRBV28 to TRBJ1-1, with D unresolved. The V end was cut by 1 base, the J end by 5 bases, with 8 bases between. This CDR3 has 13 residues. The germline CDR1 and CDR2 sequences are MDHEN and SYDVKM. The CDR3 here is CASSLSRPTEAFF. The CDR3 bases are TGTGCCAGCAGTTTATCCCGACCTACTGAAGCTTTCTTT.